This record covers a single T cell receptor (beta chain). Which antigen it targets is not known. Base qualities were left out, and no much larger clone turns up one base away. The method was 5' RACE. These reads were obtained on an Illumina HiSeq 2500. A second 7 to 11 cycle PCR used a sample-barcoded 5' primer and a J-beta primer mix. Each TCR beta cDNA molecule received a unique molecular identifier from a template-switch 5' adaptor carrying 12 random nucleotides. Each sample yielded at least 2.5 million CDR3-containing paired-end reads. First-strand cDNA was synthesized from all RNA with the Mint cDNA synthesis kit, primed by a TRBC-specific oligonucleotide. After uracil-DNA glycosylase treatment, a first 18-cycle PCR used universal primers M1SS and BC2_uni_R on all cDNA. As for how the authors treated the data: For normalization, 1 million high-quality reads were randomly selected from each sample, with every read carrying a distinct molecular identifier. Instead of being binned into consensus sequences, reads that shared molecular identifiers were thrown out. CDR3 identification, clonotype clustering and error correction used MiTCR with a Q25 quality threshold and the strictest error-elimination algorithm. A nonparametric unseen species model with Euler transformation was used to estimate a lower bound on total TCR beta diversity. The raw public reads went through TCRdb reprocessing: fastp at Q25, MiXCR clone calling, in-frame beta chains kept. CDR3 protein sequences are deduplicated, and each keeps its most common genes and DNA. The V and J calls here are based on TCRdb, not the publication. This sample gives approximately 800,000 distinct CDR3 sequences in total; less than 60% of them show up just once. The ten most abundant clones make up around 18% of the sample.

From the germline V gene, CDR1 is LGHNT and CDR2 is FRNRAP. Compared with germline, V lacks 6 bases and J lacks 4 bases; bases without a gene match: 11. Reading from cysteine to phenylalanine, the CDR3 counts 16 amino acids. Only the CDR3 portion is preserved as DNA: 48 bases, with reading frame beginning at the first base. This record comes from a study of blood T cells in healthy people across ages (dated by TCRdb to the mid-2010s). Looking at the study overall: In model experiments, roughly one uniquely barcoded TCR beta cDNA molecule per two T cells was captured by template switching. Four age groups were formed from the donors: young (average roughly 16 years), middle-aged (around 39), aged (around 62) and long-lived (around 82). To track age-related changes in TCR beta repertoire diversity, the study relied on deep sequencing normalized with unique cDNA molecular identifiers. The study analyzed two additional independent replicas of 1 million unique cDNA reads from the same blood draw for two donors, one aged 18 to 29 and one aged 80 or older. To avoid experimental bias, donors of different ages were distributed randomly across sequencing lanes. Findings and caveats that apply to the study as a whole: A strong correlation was found between observed TCR beta diversity and the percentage of naive T cells measured by flow cytometry. Compared with the aged group, more naive CD4+ T cells, fewer expanded clones and increased TCR diversity were shown by the long-lived group, suggesting age selection. Observed TCR beta diversity per million T cells fell roughly linearly with age, and a significant reduction was already apparent by age around 40. Bulk unsorted PBMC profiling prevented conclusive comparison of naive and antigen-experienced compartments. Estimates of total diversity based on one million sequenced T cells were regarded as lower bounds and as underestimates. The CMV infection status of donors was not known, potentially confounding age-related changes in expanded clonotypes.

The donors were around 39 Caucasian individuals from Russia, aged roughly 6 to 90 years, who were systemically healthy. Each donor gave 8.5 to 10 milliliters of peripheral blood, collected into EDTA-treated Vacutainer tubes. PBMCs were isolated by Ficoll-Paque density-gradient centrifugation, with at least 6 million obtained per sample. Trizol reagent was used to extract total RNA from the PBMCs, yielding at least 5.5 micrograms per sample. For every donor, flow cytometry on a PBMC aliquot measured the percentage of naive CD45RAhigh/CD27high T cells. The sample taken for sequencing was blood. The receptor was derived from a man older than 75 in good health. The chain employs TRBV12-5 and TRBJ2-1; 8 bases in between match TRBD2. The DNA sequence reads TGTGCTAGTGGACCACTAACTAGCGGACTGTACAATGAGCAGTTCTTC. This yields the protein CASGPLTSGLYNEQFF.